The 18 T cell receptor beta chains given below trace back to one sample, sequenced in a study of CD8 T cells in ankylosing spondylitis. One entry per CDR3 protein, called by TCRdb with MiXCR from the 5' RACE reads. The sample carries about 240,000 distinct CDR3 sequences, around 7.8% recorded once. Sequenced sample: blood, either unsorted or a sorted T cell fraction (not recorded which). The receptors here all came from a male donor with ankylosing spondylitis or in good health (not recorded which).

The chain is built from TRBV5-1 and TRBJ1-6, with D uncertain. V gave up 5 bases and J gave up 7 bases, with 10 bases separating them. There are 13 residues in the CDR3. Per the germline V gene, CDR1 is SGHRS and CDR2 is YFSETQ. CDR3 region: CASRRAVNSPLHF. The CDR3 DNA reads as TGCGCCAGCAGGAGGGCGGTAAATTCACCCCTCCACTTT.

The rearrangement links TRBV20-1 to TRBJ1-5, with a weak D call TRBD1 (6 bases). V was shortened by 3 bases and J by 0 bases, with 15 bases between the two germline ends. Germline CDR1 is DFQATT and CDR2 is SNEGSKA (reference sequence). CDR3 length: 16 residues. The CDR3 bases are TGCAGTGCTAGGGACAGAGGGTGGAATAGCAATCAGCCCCAGCATTTT. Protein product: CSARDRGWNSNQPQHF.

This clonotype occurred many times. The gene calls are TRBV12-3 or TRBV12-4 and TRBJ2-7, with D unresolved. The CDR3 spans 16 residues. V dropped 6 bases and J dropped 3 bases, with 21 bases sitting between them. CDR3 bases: TGTGCCAGCAGCCCTCGATCTAGTCCCTTCCACTACGAGCAGTACTTC. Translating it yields CASSPRSSPFHYEQYF.

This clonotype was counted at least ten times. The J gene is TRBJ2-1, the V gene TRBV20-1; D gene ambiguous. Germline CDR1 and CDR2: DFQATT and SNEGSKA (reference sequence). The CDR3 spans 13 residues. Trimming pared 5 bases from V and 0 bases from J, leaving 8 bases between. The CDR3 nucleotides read TGCAGTGCTTCCAGGCGCTCCTACAATGAGCAGTTCTTC. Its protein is CSASRRSYNEQFF.

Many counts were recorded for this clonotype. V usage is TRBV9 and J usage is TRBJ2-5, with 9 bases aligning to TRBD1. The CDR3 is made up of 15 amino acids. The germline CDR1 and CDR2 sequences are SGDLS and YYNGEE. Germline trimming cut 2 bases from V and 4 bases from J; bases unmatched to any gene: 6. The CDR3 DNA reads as TGTGCCAGCAGCGTTGACAGGGGGGCGCGAGAGACCCAGTACTTC. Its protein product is CASSVDRGARETQYF.

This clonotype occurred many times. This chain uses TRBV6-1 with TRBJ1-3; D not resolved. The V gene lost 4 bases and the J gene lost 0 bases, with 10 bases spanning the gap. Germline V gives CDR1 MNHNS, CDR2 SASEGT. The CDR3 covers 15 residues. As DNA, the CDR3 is TGTGCCAGCAGTGCCTATTTTCGCTCTGGAAACACCATATATTTT. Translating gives CASSAYFRSGNTIYF.

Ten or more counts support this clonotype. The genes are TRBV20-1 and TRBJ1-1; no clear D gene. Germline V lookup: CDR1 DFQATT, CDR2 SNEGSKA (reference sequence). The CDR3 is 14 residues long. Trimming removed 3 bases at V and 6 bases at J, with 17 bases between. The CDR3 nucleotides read TGCAGTGCTAGGGACCTTCGAAGGTACGCTGAAGCTTTCTTT. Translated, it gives CSARDLRRYAEAFF.

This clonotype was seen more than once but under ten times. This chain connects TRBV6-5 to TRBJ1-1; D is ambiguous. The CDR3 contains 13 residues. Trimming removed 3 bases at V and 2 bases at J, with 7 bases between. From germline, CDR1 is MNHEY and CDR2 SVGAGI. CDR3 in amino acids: CASSYGDNTEAFF. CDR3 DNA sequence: TGTGCCAGCAGTTATGGGGATAACACTGAAGCTTTCTTT.

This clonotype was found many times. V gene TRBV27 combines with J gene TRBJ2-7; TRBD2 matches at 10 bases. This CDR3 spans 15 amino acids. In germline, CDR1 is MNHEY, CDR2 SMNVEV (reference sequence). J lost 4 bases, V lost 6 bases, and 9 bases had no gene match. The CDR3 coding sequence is TGTGCCAGCAGCCCACTAGCGGGGACCAAATACGAGCAGTACTTC. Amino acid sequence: CASSPLAGTKYEQYF.

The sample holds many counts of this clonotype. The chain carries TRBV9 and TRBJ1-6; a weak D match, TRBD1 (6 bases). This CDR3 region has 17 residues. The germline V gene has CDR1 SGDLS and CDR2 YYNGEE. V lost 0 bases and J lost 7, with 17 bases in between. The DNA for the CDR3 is TGTGCCAGCAGCGTAGGGCGCGGGGGGCGCGTGAATTCACCCCTCCACTTT. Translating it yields CASSVGRGGRVNSPLHF.

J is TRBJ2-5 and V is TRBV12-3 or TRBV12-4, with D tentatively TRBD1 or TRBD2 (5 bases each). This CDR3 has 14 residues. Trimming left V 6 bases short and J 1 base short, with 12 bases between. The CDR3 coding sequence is TGTGCCAGCAGCACCTCCGGGGCCCAAGAGACCCAGTACTTC. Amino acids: CASSTSGAQETQYF.

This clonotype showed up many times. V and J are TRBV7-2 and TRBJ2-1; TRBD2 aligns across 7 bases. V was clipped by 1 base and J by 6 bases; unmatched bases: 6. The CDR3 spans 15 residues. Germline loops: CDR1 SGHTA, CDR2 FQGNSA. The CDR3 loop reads CASSLGRETPNEQFF. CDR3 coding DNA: TGTGCCAGCAGCTTAGGGCGGGAGACTCCCAATGAGCAGTTCTTC.

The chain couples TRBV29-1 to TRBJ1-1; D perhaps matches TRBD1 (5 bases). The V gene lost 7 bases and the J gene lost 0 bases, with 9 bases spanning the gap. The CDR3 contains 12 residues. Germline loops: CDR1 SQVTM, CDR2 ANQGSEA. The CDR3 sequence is CSADSLNTEAFF. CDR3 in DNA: TGCAGCGCCGACAGTCTGAACACTGAAGCTTTCTTT.

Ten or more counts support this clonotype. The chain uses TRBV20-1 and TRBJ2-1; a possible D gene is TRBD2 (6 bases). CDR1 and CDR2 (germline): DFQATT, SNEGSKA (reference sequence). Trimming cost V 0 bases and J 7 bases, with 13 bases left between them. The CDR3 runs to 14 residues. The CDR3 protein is CSARDSGVRNEQFF. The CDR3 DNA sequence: TGCAGTGCTAGAGATTCGGGGGTTCGGAATGAGCAGTTCTTC.

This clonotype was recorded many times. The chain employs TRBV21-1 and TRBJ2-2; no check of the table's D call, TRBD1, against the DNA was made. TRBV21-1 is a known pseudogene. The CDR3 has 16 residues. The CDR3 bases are TGTGCCAGCAGCAAGGTGGACAGGGTGAACACCGGGGAGCTGTTTTTT. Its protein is CASSKVDRVNTGELFF.

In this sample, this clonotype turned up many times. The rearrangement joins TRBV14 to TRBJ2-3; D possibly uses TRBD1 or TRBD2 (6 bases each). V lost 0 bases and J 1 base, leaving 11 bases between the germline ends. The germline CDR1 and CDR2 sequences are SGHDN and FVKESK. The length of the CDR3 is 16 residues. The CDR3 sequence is CASSQDGGPRTDTQYF. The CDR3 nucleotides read TGTGCCAGCAGCCAAGATGGGGGGCCTCGCACAGATACGCAGTATTTT.

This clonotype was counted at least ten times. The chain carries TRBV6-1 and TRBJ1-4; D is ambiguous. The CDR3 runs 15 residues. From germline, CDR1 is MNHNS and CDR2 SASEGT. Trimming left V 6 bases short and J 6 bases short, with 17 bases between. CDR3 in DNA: TGTGCCAGCAGATCATCCTACAACGCCTATGAAAAACTGTTTTTT. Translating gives CASRSSYNAYEKLFF.

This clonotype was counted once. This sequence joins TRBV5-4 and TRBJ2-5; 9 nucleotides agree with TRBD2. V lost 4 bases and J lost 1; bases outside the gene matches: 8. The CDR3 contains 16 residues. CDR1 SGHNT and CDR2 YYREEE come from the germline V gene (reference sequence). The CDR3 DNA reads TGTGCCAGCAGCCTTGCTCTAGCGGGGAGCCAAGAGACCCAGTACTTC. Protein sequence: CASSLALAGSQETQYF.